This T cell receptor beta chain was sequenced during a study of blood T cells in healthy people across ages. Broader study findings: Per million T cells, TCR beta diversity dropped roughly linearly as age increased.

About this clonotype: Its cognate antigen is unknown.

Primers used in a second PCR of about 7 to 11 cycles were a sample-barcoded 5' primer and a J-beta primer mix. TCRdb redid the calling of the 5' RACE reads with MiXCR, one entry per CDR3 protein. The sample includes about 970,000 distinct CDR3 sequences, roughly 47% seen only once; the top ten take about 20%. Germline V CDR1 and CDR2: MDHEN, SYDVKM. The CDR3 is 16 residues long. The ends were cut back, 5 bases at V and 0 bases at J, with 14 bases in the middle. Staff drew 9 to 10 milliliters of peripheral blood from each donor. Per individual sample, total RNA of at least 6 micrograms was extracted. The sequence came from a woman aged 55 to 70 in good health. The gene calls are TRBV28 and TRBJ1-5; no clear D. Sequencing used blood. Written as DNA, the CDR3 is TGTGCCAGCAGTCCGTTGGCGGATTTTAGCAATCAGCCCCAGCATTTT. Protein sequence: CASSPLADFSNQPQHF.